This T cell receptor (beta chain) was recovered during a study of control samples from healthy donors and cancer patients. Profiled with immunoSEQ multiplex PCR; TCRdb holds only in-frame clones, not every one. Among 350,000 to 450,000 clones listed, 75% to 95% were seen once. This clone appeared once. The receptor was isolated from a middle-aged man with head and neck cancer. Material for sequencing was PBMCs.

The CDR3 spells CASSYSPFGAQHF. CDR3 DNA: TGTGCCAGCAGTTACAGTCCCTTCGGGGCCCAGCATTTT. The V gene is TRBV6-6, the J gene TRBJ1-5, with D hard to call. V gave up 2 bases and J gave up 11 bases, with 13 bases separating them. The CDR3 is 13 amino acids. Germline V gene lookup returns CDR1 MNHNY and CDR2 SVGAGI (reference sequence).